The clone carrying this TCR beta chain was counted ten times or more. The data were obtained in a study of spatial heterogeneity in lung cancer. Study-level information: Taken at a median of approximately two years after resection, follow-up PBMC samples underwent sequencing when available. Unique TCR and UMI combinations averaged more than ten appearances each in raw reads.

The sample's time point: blood at routine non-recurrence follow-up after resection. Unsorted tumor, nontumor lung tissue or cryopreserved PBMC supplied the whole RNA. TCRdb recomputed calls from the 5' RACE reads with MiXCR, one row per CDR3 protein. The sample gives 45,000 to 65,000 distinct CDR3 sequences, roughly 7% of which show up once; less than 45% is in the top ten. Deletions cut 1 base from V and 3 bases from J, with 12 bases between. The CDR3 is 15 amino acids. The germline V gene encodes CDR1 LGHDT and CDR2 YNNKEL (reference sequence). Sequencing was performed on PBMCs, taken at follow-up. The J gene is TRBJ2-5, the V gene TRBV3-1; D is possibly TRBD1 or TRBD2 (6 bases each). The receptor comes from a female donor with early-stage non-small cell lung cancer. DNA of the CDR3: TGTGCCAGCAGCCAAGTGCAGAGGGGGGAAGAGACCCAGTACTTC. Its protein is CASSQVQRGEETQYF.